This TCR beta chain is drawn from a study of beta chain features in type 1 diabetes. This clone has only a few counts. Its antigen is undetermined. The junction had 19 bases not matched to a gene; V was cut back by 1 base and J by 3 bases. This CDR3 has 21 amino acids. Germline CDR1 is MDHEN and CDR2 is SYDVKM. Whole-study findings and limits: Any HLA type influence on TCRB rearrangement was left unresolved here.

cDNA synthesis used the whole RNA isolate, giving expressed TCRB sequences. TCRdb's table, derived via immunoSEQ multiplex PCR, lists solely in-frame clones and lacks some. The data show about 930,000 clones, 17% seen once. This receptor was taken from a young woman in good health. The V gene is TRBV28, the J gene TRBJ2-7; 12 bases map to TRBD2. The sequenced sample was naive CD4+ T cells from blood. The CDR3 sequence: CASSLSGTTSGSMGRYYEQYF. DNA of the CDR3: TGTGCCAGCAGTTTATCAGGAACGACTAGCGGGAGTATGGGGAGGTACTACGAGCAGTACTTC.